Described below is a single T cell receptor beta chain sequence and its context. This sample was included in a study of post-analysis software for immune sequencing data. Researchers reported that TCR beta cDNA libraries carried unique molecular identifiers. Via MiXCR, TCRdb re-called the PCR reads, giving one row per CDR3 protein. Altogether around 770,000 distinct CDR3 sequences are present, around 42% being singletons, with the ten largest covering roughly 4.4%. This TCR was sampled from a girl under 18 with multiple sclerosis. Sequenced material: blood.

The CDR3 protein is CSARDELTDTQYF. CDR3 DNA sequence: TGCAGTGCTAGAGATGAGCTCACGGATACGCAGTATTTT. The V gene is TRBV20-1, the J gene TRBJ2-3; D is unclear. Germline V lookup: CDR1 DFQATT, CDR2 SNEGSKA (reference sequence). The CDR3 consists of 13 residues. V was cut by 0 bases and J by 6 bases, with 10 bases left in between.